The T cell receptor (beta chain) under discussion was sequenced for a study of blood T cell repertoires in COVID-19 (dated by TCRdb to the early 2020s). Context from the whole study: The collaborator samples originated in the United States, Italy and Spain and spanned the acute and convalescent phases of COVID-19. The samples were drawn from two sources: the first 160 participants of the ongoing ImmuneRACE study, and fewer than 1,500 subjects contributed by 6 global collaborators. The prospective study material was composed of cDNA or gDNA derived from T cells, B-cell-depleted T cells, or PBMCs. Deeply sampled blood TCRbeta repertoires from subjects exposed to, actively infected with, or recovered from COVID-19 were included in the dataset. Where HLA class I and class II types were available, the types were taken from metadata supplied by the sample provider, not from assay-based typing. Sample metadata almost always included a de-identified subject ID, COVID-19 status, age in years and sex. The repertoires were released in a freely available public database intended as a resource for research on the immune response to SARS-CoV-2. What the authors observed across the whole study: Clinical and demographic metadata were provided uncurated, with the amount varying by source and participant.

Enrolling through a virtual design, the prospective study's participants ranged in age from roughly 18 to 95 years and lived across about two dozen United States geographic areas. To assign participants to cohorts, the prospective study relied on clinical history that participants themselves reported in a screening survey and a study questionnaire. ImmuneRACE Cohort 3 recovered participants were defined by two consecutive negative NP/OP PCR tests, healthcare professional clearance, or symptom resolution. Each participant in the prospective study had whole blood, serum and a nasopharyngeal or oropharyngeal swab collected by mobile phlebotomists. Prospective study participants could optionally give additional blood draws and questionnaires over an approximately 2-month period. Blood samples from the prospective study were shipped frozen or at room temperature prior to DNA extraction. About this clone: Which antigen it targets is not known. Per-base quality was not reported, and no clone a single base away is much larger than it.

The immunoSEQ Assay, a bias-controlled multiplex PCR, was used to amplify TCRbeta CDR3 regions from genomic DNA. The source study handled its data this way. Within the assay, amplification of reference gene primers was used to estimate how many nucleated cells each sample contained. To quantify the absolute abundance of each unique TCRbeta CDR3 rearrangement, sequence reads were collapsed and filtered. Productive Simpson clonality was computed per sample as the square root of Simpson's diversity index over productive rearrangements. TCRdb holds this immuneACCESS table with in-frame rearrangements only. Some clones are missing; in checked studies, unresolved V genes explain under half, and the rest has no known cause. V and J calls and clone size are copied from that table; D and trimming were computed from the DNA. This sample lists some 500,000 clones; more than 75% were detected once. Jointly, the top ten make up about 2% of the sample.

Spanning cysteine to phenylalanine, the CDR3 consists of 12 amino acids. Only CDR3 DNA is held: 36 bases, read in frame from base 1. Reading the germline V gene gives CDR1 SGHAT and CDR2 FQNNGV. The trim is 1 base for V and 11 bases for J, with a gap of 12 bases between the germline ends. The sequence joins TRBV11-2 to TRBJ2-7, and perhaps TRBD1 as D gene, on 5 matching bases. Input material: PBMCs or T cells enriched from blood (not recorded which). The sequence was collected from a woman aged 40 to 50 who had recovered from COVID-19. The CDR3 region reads CASSLGFLGEYF. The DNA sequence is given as TGTGCCAGCAGCTTAGGCTTCTTAGGGGAGTACTTC.